This T cell receptor beta chain was captured in a study of CD8 T cells in ankylosing spondylitis. Whole-study results and caveats: About 8 highly homologous variants made up a TCR beta motif, and this motif appeared characteristic of ankylosing spondylitis blood.

CDR3 length: 16 residues. Trimming cost V 6 bases and J 3 bases; bases outside gene matches: 10. In germline, CDR1 is SGHTA, CDR2 FQGNSA. This clonotype was observed a few times. The antigen is not known. Quantitative 5'-RACE with molecular barcodes was used to make the TCR beta libraries. TCRdb fed the 5' RACE reads into MiXCR, producing one record per CDR3 protein. The table lists 700,000 to 1,000,000 distinct CDR3 sequences, about an eighth of them singletons. Sequenced: blood, either unsorted or a sorted T cell fraction (not recorded which). This clonotype was sampled from a male donor with ankylosing spondylitis. The rearrangement joins TRBV7-2 to TRBJ1-5; 8 nucleotides line up with TRBD1. The CDR3 reads CASSFGWDRTNQPQHF. CDR3 DNA sequence: TGTGCCAGCAGTTTCGGGTGGGACAGGACCAATCAGCCCCAGCATTTT.